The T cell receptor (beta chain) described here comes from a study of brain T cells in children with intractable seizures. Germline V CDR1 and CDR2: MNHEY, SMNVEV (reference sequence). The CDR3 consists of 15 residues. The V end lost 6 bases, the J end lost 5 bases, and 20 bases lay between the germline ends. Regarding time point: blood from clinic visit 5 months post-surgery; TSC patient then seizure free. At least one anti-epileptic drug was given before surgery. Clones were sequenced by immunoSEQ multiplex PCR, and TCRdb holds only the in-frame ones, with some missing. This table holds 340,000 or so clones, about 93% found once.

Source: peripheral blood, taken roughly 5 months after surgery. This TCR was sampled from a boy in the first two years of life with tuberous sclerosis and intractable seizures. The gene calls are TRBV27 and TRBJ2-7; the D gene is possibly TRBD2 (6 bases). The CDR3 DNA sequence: TGTGCCAGCAGACCGGGACTCTCCTACGTCGACGAGCAGTACTTC. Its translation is CASRPGLSYVDEQYF.